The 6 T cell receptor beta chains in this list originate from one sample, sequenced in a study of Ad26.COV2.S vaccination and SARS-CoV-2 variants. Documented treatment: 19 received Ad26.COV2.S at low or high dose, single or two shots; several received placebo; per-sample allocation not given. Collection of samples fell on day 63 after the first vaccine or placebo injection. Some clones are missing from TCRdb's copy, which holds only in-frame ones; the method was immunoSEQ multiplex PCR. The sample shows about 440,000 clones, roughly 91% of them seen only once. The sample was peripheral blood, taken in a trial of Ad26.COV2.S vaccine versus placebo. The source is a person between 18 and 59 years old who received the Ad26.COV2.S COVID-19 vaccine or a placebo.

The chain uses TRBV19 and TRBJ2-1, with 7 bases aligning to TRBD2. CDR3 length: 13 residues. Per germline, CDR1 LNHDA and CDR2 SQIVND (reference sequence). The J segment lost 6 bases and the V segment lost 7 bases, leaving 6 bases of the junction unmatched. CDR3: CASITPGGNEQFF. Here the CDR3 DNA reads TGTGCCAGTATCACCCCGGGGGGCAATGAGCAGTTCTTC.

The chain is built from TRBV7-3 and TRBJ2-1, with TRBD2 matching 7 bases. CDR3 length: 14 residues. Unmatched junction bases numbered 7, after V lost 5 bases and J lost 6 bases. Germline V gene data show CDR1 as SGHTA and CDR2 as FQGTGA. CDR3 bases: TGTGCCAGCAGCCTAGGCGGGAGATCCAATGAGCAGTTCTTC. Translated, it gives CASSLGGRSNEQFF.

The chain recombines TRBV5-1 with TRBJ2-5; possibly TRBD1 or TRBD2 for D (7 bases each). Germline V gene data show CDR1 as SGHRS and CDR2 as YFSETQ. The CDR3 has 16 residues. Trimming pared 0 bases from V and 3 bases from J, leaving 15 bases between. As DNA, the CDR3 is TGCGCCAGCAGCTTGGGACAGGGAAGCGGGGAAGAGACCCAGTACTTC. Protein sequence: CASSLGQGSGEETQYF.

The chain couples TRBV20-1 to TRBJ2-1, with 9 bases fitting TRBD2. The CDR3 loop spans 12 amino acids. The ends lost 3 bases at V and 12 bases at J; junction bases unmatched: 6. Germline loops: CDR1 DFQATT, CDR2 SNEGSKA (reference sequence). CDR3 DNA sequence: TGCAGTGCTAGTATCGCGGGAGGGCGGCAGTTCTTC. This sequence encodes CSASIAGGRQFF.

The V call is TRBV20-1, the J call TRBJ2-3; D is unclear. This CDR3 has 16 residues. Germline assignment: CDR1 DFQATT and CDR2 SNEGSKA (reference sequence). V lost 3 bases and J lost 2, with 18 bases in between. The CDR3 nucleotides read TGCAGTGCTAGTTCGGCGGATCCCACCTCCACAGATACGCAGTATTTT. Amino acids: CSASSADPTSTDTQYF.

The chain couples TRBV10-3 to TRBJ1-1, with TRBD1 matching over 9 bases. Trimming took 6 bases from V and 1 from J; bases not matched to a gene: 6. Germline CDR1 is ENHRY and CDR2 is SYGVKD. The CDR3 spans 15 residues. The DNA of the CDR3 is TGTGCCATCAGCCCCCTACAGGGGGCGAACACTGAAGCTTTCTTT. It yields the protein CAISPLQGANTEAFF.